The source of this T cell receptor (beta chain) is a study of T-cell reconstitution after alpha-beta-depleted transplantation in children (dated by TCRdb to between 2015 and 2016). Broadly, across the study: T-cell immune reconstitution after TCRalphabeta/CD19-depleted allogeneic hematopoietic cell transplantation in children was quantitatively tracked in the study by means of TCR repertoire profiling.

Libraries came from PCR. The sequencer listed for this sample is Illumina HiSeq 2500. To normalize quantification of the TCRbeta repertoire, the TCR libraries were built with molecular barcoding that relied on unique molecular identifiers. The raw public reads went through TCRdb reprocessing: fastp at Q25, MiXCR clone calling, in-frame beta chains kept. Rows with one shared CDR3 protein collapse into an entry with the most common genes and DNA. The sample has some 10,000 distinct CDR3 sequences on record, about 15% of them singletons. The ten top clones hold less than 60% of the sample. This specimen's time point label, interpreted: day 60 (about 2 months) after transplantation. The sample's treatment or condition, from its label and the paper: allogeneic hematopoietic cell transplantation with graft depleted of TCRalphabeta T cells and CD19 B cells. TCRalphabeta/CD19-depleted allogeneic hematopoietic cell grafts were given to the transplant recipients, all of whom were children.

This clonotype was observed at least ten times. There is no known antigen for this receptor. Nothing much larger sits one base from this clone, and base qualities are not available. General study outcomes and caveats: Apparently early alphabetaT-cell count recovery about two months after transplant reportedly relied on only several hundred rapidly expanded clones derived from non-depleted graft cells. Over the following months the frequencies of hyperexpanded clones went down, and after one year T-cell counts and TCRbeta diversity were mostly credited to newly produced T cells. In some patients, high TCRbeta diversity at day 60 was attributed to recipient T cells and intrathymic progenitors that had survived conditioning.

The CDR3 runs 15 residues from the cysteine to the phenylalanine. Only the CDR3 DNA stays, 45 bases, in frame from base 1. The germline V gene sets CDR1 to SGHDN and CDR2 to FVKESK. The junction carries 11 bases between V and J, which are trimmed by 7 bases and 1 base respectively. This sequence originates from a male patient younger than 18 who had a stem cell transplant for acute lymphoblastic leukemia, so the T cells may come from the graft donor. This chain joins TRBV14 to TRBJ2-6; the D gene cannot be named for sure. The input for sequencing was PBMCs, mostly from graft donor cells, taken 60 days after TCRalphabeta/CD19-depleted stem cell transplant. The DNA reads TGTGCCAGCATTCTCCCCCGATCTGGGGCCAACGTCCTGACTTTC. Translated, this is CASILPRSGANVLTF.